These 30 T cell receptor beta chains originate from one sample sequenced in a study of naive and memory T cell subsets. An equimolar mix of two oligonucleotides served as the beta constant-region primer for TRBC1 and TRBC2. TCRdb ran MiXCR on the UMI-ligation and nested PCR reads and lists one entry per CDR3 protein. The repertoire includes fewer than 40,000 distinct CDR3 sequences, roughly 13% of them detected once, and around 23% sits in the top ten. Sequenced sample: effector memory CD4+ T cells from blood. Subset denoted: effector memory, CD45RA- CD27-. The receptors derive from a human donor in good health.

This clonotype was recorded a few times. This chain connects TRBV6-1 to TRBJ1-4, with 9 bases matching TRBD1. The CDR3 is 14 amino acids. Per the germline V gene, CDR1 is MNHNS and CDR2 is SASEGT. Trimming cost V 8 bases and J 6 bases; bases outside gene matches: 7. The CDR3 nucleotides read TGTGCCAGCCACCGGGACAGGGTCGATGAAAAACTGTTTTTT. This sequence encodes CASHRDRVDEKLFF.

This clonotype was recorded many times. The chain links TRBV6-2 or TRBV6-3 to TRBJ2-7; TRBD2 matches 11 bases. V was clipped by 7 bases and J by 2 bases; unmatched bases: 7. This CDR3 region has 15 residues. Germline CDR1 is MNHEY and CDR2 is SVGEGT. This chain's CDR3 is CASTRPGLAAYEQYF. The CDR3 nucleotides are TGTGCCAGCACTCGTCCGGGACTAGCGGCCTACGAGCAGTACTTC.

This clonotype has a count of ten or more. The J gene is TRBJ2-1, the V gene TRBV6-5; no reliable D call. The length of the CDR3 is 16 residues. Germline-derived CDR1 and CDR2 are MNHEY and SVGAGI. Between the trimmed V and J ends, which lost 5 bases and 0 bases, there was a span of 14 bases. CDR3 region: CASSPRSTSSYNEQFF. In DNA form, the CDR3 reads TGTGCCAGCAGTCCCCGCTCCACCAGCTCCTACAATGAGCAGTTCTTC.

In this sample, this clonotype turned up many times. V and J are TRBV11-2 and TRBJ2-1, with D possibly being TRBD1 (5 bases). Germline lookup yields CDR1 SGHAT and CDR2 FQNNGV. The CDR3 spans 14 residues. V dropped 4 bases and J dropped 9 bases, with 16 bases sitting between them. CDR3 nucleotides: TGTGCCAGCAGCTCCCAACCCCAGGGCCTTGAGCAGTTCTTC. This codes for CASSSQPQGLEQFF.

In its sample, this clonotype was seen a few times. The rearrangement uses TRBV5-5 and TRBJ1-5; 8 nucleotides align to TRBD1. The trim removed 3 bases at V and 5 bases at J, leaving 4 bases unmatched. This CDR3 contains 14 residues. Looked up from germline, CDR1 is SGHKS and CDR2 is YYEKEE (reference sequence). The CDR3 DNA reads TGTGCCAGCAGCTCAGCACAGGGGGATCAGCCCCAGCATTTT. This encodes CASSSAQGDQPQHF.

The genes are TRBV10-3 and TRBJ2-7, with D possibly matching TRBD1 (5 bases). Germline CDR1 ENHRY, CDR2 SYGVKD. The CDR3 spans 13 residues. V lost 6 bases and J lost 7, with 16 bases in between. The CDR3 loop reads CAIRVDSSWEQYF. The CDR3 bases are TGTGCCATCAGAGTCGACAGTTCGTGGGAGCAGTACTTC.

The V gene is TRBV7-2, the J gene TRBJ1-5, with a weak D call TRBD1 (6 bases). The germline V gene encodes CDR1 SGHTA and CDR2 FQGNSA. The CDR3 is 14 residues long. V gave up 4 bases and J gave up 3 bases, with 10 bases separating them. Here the CDR3 reads CASSSDSYNQPQHF. Written as DNA, the CDR3 is TGTGCCAGCAGCTCGGACAGCTACAATCAGCCCCAGCATTTT.

Only a few counts were recorded for this clonotype. The chain joins TRBV20-1 to TRBJ2-5, with 10 bases fitting TRBD2. J gave up 1 base and V 3 bases, and 5 bases lay outside the gene matches. The CDR3 has 15 residues. The germline CDR1 and CDR2 sequences are DFQATT and SNEGSKA (reference sequence). The CDR3 DNA sequence: TGCAGTGCTAGCGGGACTAGCGACGCCCAAGAGACCCAGTACTTC. This sequence encodes CSASGTSDAQETQYF.

This clonotype has a count of ten or more. The chain joins TRBV20-1 to TRBJ2-3; the D is unclear. This CDR3 comprises 13 residues. Germline CDR1 DFQATT, CDR2 SNEGSKA (reference sequence). V was shortened by 6 bases and J by 2 bases, with 12 bases between the two germline ends. CDR3 DNA sequence: TGCAGTGCCCCTTACCAATCCACAGATACGCAGTATTTT. Protein product: CSAPYQSTDTQYF.

About this clonotype itself: Compared with germline, one end of the junction differs, possibly owing to a read error. The chain is built from TRBV7-2 and TRBJ2-1; 9 nucleotides match TRBD2. The CDR3 length is 15 residues. Germline lookup yields CDR1 SGHTA and CDR2 FQGNSA. The CDR3 coding sequence is TGTGCCGGCAGCTTTTTTCTAGCGGGAACAAATGAGCAGTTCTTC. This gives the protein CAGSFFLAGTNEQFF.

In this sample, this clonotype turned up a few times. The chain combines TRBV12-3 or TRBV12-4 with TRBJ2-4; D tentatively reads TRBD1 or TRBD2 (5 bases each). This CDR3 has 18 amino acids. V lost 2 bases to trimming and J lost 6 bases, with 23 bases between them. CDR3 sequence reads: CASSLWDPGETLGNIQYF. CDR3 nucleotide sequence: TGTGCCAGCAGTTTATGGGACCCCGGGGAAACCCTCGGAAACATTCAGTACTTC.

This clonotype was picked up a small number of times. The V gene is TRBV11-3, the J gene TRBJ2-1; TRBD2 aligns across 8 bases. J lost 4 bases, V lost 0 bases, and 5 bases had no gene match. The CDR3 loop spans 16 amino acids. Germline CDR1 and CDR2: SGHNT and YENEEA. The chain's CDR3 is CASSLEGGRSYNEQFF. For the CDR3, the DNA is TGTGCCAGCAGCTTAGAGGGCGGGAGGTCTTACAATGAGCAGTTCTTC.

The CDR3 sequence: CASSLAGGGIETQYF. Here the CDR3 DNA reads TGCGCCAGCAGCTTAGCGGGAGGAGGAATAGAGACCCAGTACTTC. V and J are TRBV5-1 and TRBJ2-5, with TRBD2 identical over 9 bases. Per germline, CDR1 SGHRS and CDR2 YFSETQ. The CDR3 sequence is 15 residues long. V shed 2 bases and J 4 bases; nucleotides not matched to a gene: 6. Complete variable domain (other parts from reference TRBV5-1 and TRBJ2-5): KAGVTQTPRYLIKTRGQQVTLSCSPISGHRSVSWYQQTPGQGLQFLFEYFSETQRNKGNFPGRFSGRQFSNSRSEMNVSTLELGDSALYLCASSLAGGGIETQYFGPGTRLLVL.

The rearrangement links TRBV3-1 to TRBJ2-1, with no clear D. This CDR3 comprises 11 residues. Between the trimmed V and J ends, which lost 7 bases and 8 bases, there was a span of 9 bases. Germline loops: CDR1 LGHDT, CDR2 YNNKEL (reference sequence). The CDR3 loop is CASTRADEQFF. DNA for the CDR3: TGTGCCAGCACCCGAGCCGATGAGCAGTTCTTC.

The CDR3 nucleotides are TGTGCCAGCATGGGGAATAGCAATCAGCCCCAGCATTTT. Encoded protein: CASMGNSNQPQHF. The chain employs TRBV12-3 or TRBV12-4 and TRBJ1-5; unclear D gene. Trimming cost V 7 bases and J 0 bases, with 7 bases left between them. The CDR3 spans 13 residues.

J is TRBJ2-5 and V is TRBV6-5; 9 positions match TRBD2. There are 16 residues in the CDR3. J lost 4 bases, V lost 0 bases, and 6 bases had no gene match. CDR1 is MNHEY and CDR2 is SVGAGI in the germline V gene. DNA for the CDR3: TGTGCCAGCAGTTACTCAAAAGCGGGGGGAAGAGAGACCCAGTACTTC. Encoded protein: CASSYSKAGGRETQYF.

This clonotype was detected ten times or more. A read error may be the cause here, since a much bigger clone is one base away. The J gene is TRBJ1-5, the V gene TRBV7-2; D unresolved. The germline V and J ends were trimmed by 4 bases and 2 bases, with 9 bases remaining between them. The germline V gene has CDR1 SGHTA and CDR2 FQGNSA. This CDR3 is built from 14 residues. CDR3 nucleotide sequence: TGTGCCAGCAGCTACGACGCTGGCAATCAGCCCCAGCATTTT. Translating it yields CASSYDAGNQPQHF.

This clonotype showed up many times. The CDR3 spells CASSLGDGGRGSDTQYF. DNA for the CDR3: TGCGCCAGCAGCTTGGGCGACGGCGGGAGGGGTTCAGATACGCAGTATTTT. The chain links TRBV5-1 to TRBJ2-3; 9 nucleotides agree with TRBD2. Germline CDR1 and CDR2: SGHRS and YFSETQ. J was trimmed by 4 bases and V by 0 bases; bases with no gene match: 9. The CDR3 consists of 17 residues.

The chain links TRBV2 to TRBJ1-5, with D perhaps TRBD1 (6 bases). V was cut by 6 bases and J by 2 bases, with 11 bases left in between. CDR3 size: 14 residues. From germline, CDR1 is SNHLY and CDR2 FYNNEI. The CDR3 region is CASRQGNGNQPQHF. CDR3 coding DNA: TGTGCCAGCAGACAGGGTAATGGCAATCAGCCCCAGCATTTT.

Only a few counts were recorded for this clonotype. The chain couples TRBV7-2 to TRBJ2-7; 9 bases match TRBD1. Germline V CDR1 and CDR2: SGHTA, FQGNSA. This CDR3 has 15 amino acids. The V segment lost 5 bases and the J segment 4 bases; nucleotides outside the gene matches: 9. The DNA of the CDR3 is TGTGCCAGCAGCAGGCAGACAGGGGGTCTGTACGAGCAGTACTTC. Translated, it gives CASSRQTGGLYEQYF.

This clonotype was picked up many times. The gene calls are TRBV20-1 and TRBJ1-5; D ambiguous. The germline gives CDR1 DFQATT, CDR2 SNEGSKA (reference sequence). The CDR3 is 16 amino acids. The germline V and J ends were trimmed by 5 bases and 4 bases, with 21 bases remaining between them. CDR3 loop: CSAVVDGIRPNQPQHF. The CDR3 DNA is TGCAGTGCTGTGGTCGACGGCATACGGCCTAATCAGCCCCAGCATTTT.

The table lists this clonotype with a few counts. The rearrangement links TRBV4-1 to TRBJ2-1; 11 nucleotides agree with TRBD1. V shed 2 bases and J 12 bases; nucleotides not matched to a gene: 9. The CDR3 is 15 residues long. CDR1 and CDR2 from the germline V gene are MGHRA and YSYEKL. DNA for the CDR3: TGCGCCAGCAGCCAAACCGGGACAGGGGGAAGCGGGCAGTTCTTC. Protein product: CASSQTGTGGSGQFF.

This clonotype was observed a handful of times. The gene calls are TRBV28 and TRBJ1-6, with a possible D match to TRBD1 (5 bases). V shed 7 bases and J shed 4 bases, with 11 bases lying between them. Per the germline V gene, CDR1 is MDHEN and CDR2 is SYDVKM. This CDR3 spans 14 amino acids. The CDR3 loop reads CASTRTNYNSPLHF. The CDR3 region has the DNA TGTGCCAGCACCAGGACAAATTATAATTCACCCCTCCACTTT.

This clonotype was counted between two and nine times. This chain uses TRBV3-1 with TRBJ1-2; a weak D match, TRBD1 (6 bases). The CDR3 covers 14 residues. CDR1 and CDR2 from the germline V gene are LGHDT and YNNKEL (reference sequence). V dropped 5 bases and J dropped 4 bases, with 14 bases sitting between them. CDR3 bases: TGTGCCAGCAGCACCCGACAGGAGCTCTATGGCTACACCTTC. Encoded protein: CASSTRQELYGYTF.

This clonotype has more than one count but fewer than ten. The chain couples TRBV3-1 to TRBJ1-3; weak D call: TRBD1 (5 bases). The germline V gene has CDR1 LGHDT and CDR2 YNNKEL (reference sequence). Trimming took off 4 bases at V and 4 bases at J, with 17 bases between the two ends. There are 16 residues in the CDR3. Written as DNA, the CDR3 is TGTGCCAGCAGCCTAAGCCCAGGGAGTATCGGAAACACCATATATTTT. This encodes CASSLSPGSIGNTIYF.

This clonotype has just a few counts. This chain links TRBV29-1 with TRBJ1-2, with 8 bases that match TRBD1. V lost 1 base, J lost 6 bases, and 7 bases stayed unmatched. The CDR3 covers 14 residues. Germline lookup yields CDR1 SQVTM and CDR2 ANQGSEA. The CDR3 protein is CSVEGGQGKDGYTF. DNA for the CDR3: TGCAGCGTTGAAGGAGGACAGGGAAAGGATGGCTACACCTTC.

In its sample, this clonotype was seen once. The V and J genes are TRBV12-3 or TRBV12-4 and TRBJ2-1, with unresolved D. The V end was cut by 3 bases, the J end by 8 bases, with 8 bases between. This CDR3 spans 12 amino acids. Here the CDR3 reads CASSLFGDEQFF. As DNA, the CDR3 is TGTGCCAGCAGTTTGTTTGGGGATGAGCAGTTCTTC.

The rearrangement links TRBV3-1 to TRBJ2-5, with 10 bases that match TRBD1. This CDR3 comprises 14 residues. V lost 1 base and J lost 5; bases outside the gene matches: 1. The germline V gene has CDR1 LGHDT and CDR2 YNNKEL (reference sequence). The CDR3 loop is CASSQGGQGETQYF. Here the CDR3 DNA reads TGTGCCAGCAGCCAAGGGGGACAGGGGGAGACCCAGTACTTC.

In its sample, this clonotype is medium-sized (0.01 to 0.1%). CDR3 residues: CASSEGRRSSGANVLTF. CDR3 DNA sequence: TGTGCCAGCAGTGAGGGGCGGAGGAGCTCTGGGGCCAACGTCCTGACTTTC. The chain couples TRBV2 to TRBJ2-6; the D call may be TRBD1 or TRBD2 (5 bases each). The V end was cut by 3 bases, the J end by 0 bases, with 12 bases between. CDR1 and CDR2 (germline): SNHLY, FYNNEI. CDR3 length equals 17 residues.

The sample holds a few counts of this clonotype. J is TRBJ1-2 and V is TRBV10-1, with TRBD1 as a possible D gene (5 bases). V was cut by 4 bases and J by 4 bases, with 10 bases left in between. The V gene's germline CDR1 is WNHNN and CDR2 SYGVQD (reference sequence). This CDR3 comprises 13 residues. The CDR3 here is CASSAVGPYGYTF. The CDR3 nucleotides read TGCGCCAGCAGTGCTGTGGGGCCCTATGGCTACACCTTC.